This TCR beta chain was identified during a study of shared clonotypes between healthy human individuals. Worth noting for this clone: Its antigen remains unknown.

Study observations and caveats: Richness estimates generally favored naive over memory subsets. It was anticipated that sequencing depth would influence how many clonotypes donors shared.

V gave up 4 bases and J gave up 0 bases; unmatched junction bases: 9. Per germline, CDR1 SGHRS and CDR2 YFSETQ. This CDR3 is 18 amino acids long. Sorted-subset replicate PCR reactions were performed with about 200 ng DNA, corresponding to some 32,000 T cell genomes. Here immunoSEQ multiplex PCR was the method, and the copy in TCRdb shows in-frame clones only, minus some. The profile shows about 2.3 million clones, less than 95% of them singletons. The rearrangement links TRBV5-1 to TRBJ2-6; 8 nucleotides line up with TRBD1. Input material: naive CD4+ T cells from PBMCs. Subset given: CD45RA+ positively selected. This receptor was taken from a man in his late teens or twenties in good health. Some clones in this sample may be carry-over from other donors' samples. CDR3 in amino acids: CASSGGQAAHSGANVLTF. The CDR3 nucleotides read TGCGCCAGCAGCGGGGGACAGGCGGCCCACTCTGGGGCCAACGTCCTGACTTTC.